The 16 T cell receptor beta chains below were found in one sample sequenced in a study of T cells in Graves' hyperthyroidism and ophthalmopathy. TCR beta CDR3 regions were amplified from RNA. When the TCR CDR3 underwent first-round RT-PCR, the HTBI primer set was used. TCRdb redid the calling of the multiplex PCR reads with MiXCR, one entry per CDR3 protein. The sample has roughly 350,000 distinct CDR3 sequences; around 13% are singletons. The sequencing sample was made of blood. The receptor source for this set is a woman between 35 and 50 years old with Graves' ophthalmopathy.

In its sample, this clonotype was seen many times. The genes are TRBV11-3 and TRBJ1-1; 8 bases map to TRBD1. Germline lookup yields CDR1 SGHNT and CDR2 YENEEA. V was pared by 3 bases and J by 6 bases, with 3 bases of the junction left unmatched. The CDR3 runs 13 residues. The CDR3 bases are TGTGCCAGCAGCTTTACAGGGGGATCTGAAGCTTTCTTT. Translated, it gives CASSFTGGSEAFF.

The rearrangement links TRBV14 to TRBJ2-2; TRBD2 matches 9 bases. CDR3 length: 17 amino acids. Germline V gene data show CDR1 as SGHDN and CDR2 as FVKESK. Trimming took 4 bases from V and 0 from J; bases not matched to a gene: 6. CDR3 bases: TGTGCCAGCAGCCTCGGACTAGCGCTTACGAACACCGGGGAGCTGTTTTTT. Translated, it gives CASSLGLALTNTGELFF.

This clonotype was detected ten times or more. The chain couples TRBV6-1 to TRBJ2-1; 9 nucleotides match TRBD2. The CDR3 loop spans 14 amino acids. The J segment lost 4 bases and the V segment lost 6 bases, leaving 4 bases of the junction unmatched. Germline CDR1 MNHNS, CDR2 SASEGT. Here the CDR3 reads CASRREGPYNEQFF. CDR3 sequence (DNA): TGTGCCAGCAGGCGGGAGGGCCCTTACAATGAGCAGTTCTTC.

The chain employs TRBV19 and TRBJ2-2, with 8 bases aligning to TRBD1. This CDR3 has 20 amino acids. The germline V gene has CDR1 LNHDA and CDR2 SQIVND (reference sequence). V shed 5 bases, J shed 0 bases, and the junction held 17 bases outside the gene matches. DNA for the CDR3: TGTGCCAGTAGTCCCAGGGGGCGGCTAACCCCCGCAACGAACACCGGGGAGCTGTTTTTT. Protein: CASSPRGRLTPATNTGELFF. Full variable domain (missing parts from reference TRBV19 and TRBJ2-2): DGGITQSPKYLFRKEGQNVTLSCEQNLNHDAMYWYRQDPGQGLRLIYYSQIVNDFQKGDIAEGYSVSREKKESFPLTVTSAQKNPTAFYLCASSPRGRLTPATNTGELFFGEGSRLTVL.

This sequence joins TRBV4-1 and TRBJ2-7; no reliable D call. The germline gives CDR1 MGHRA, CDR2 YSYEKL. CDR3 length equals 15 residues. V gave up 1 base and J gave up 4 bases, with 14 bases separating them. The CDR3 is CASSQGPASDYEQYF. The CDR3 nucleotides read TGCGCCAGCAGCCAAGGACCCGCGTCAGATTACGAGCAGTACTTC.

This clonotype was observed at least ten times. This chain links TRBV7-2 with TRBJ1-2; D ambiguous. The V and J ends lost 5 bases and 3 bases respectively, with 13 bases between them. The CDR3 contains 14 residues. Germline loops: CDR1 SGHTA, CDR2 FQGNSA. The CDR3 DNA follows: TGTGCCAGCAGCCCTACCGACGGGGACTATGGCTACACCTTC. Encoded protein: CASSPTDGDYGYTF.

The chain joins TRBV28 to TRBJ1-6, with TRBD1 as a possible D gene (5 bases). This CDR3 contains 15 residues. V dropped 5 bases and J dropped 7 bases, with 15 bases sitting between them. In germline, CDR1 is MDHEN, CDR2 SYDVKM. For the CDR3, the DNA is TGTGCCAGCAGTGCCCGCAGTCCAGGGAATTCACCCCTCCACTTT. Translating gives CASSARSPGNSPLHF.

At least ten counts were recorded for this clonotype. The V and J genes are TRBV16 and TRBJ1-4; no firm D call. Trimming took 4 bases from V and 0 from J, leaving 9 bases between them. CDR3 length: 15 residues. Looked up from germline, CDR1 is KGHSY and CDR2 is FQNENV. The CDR3 region has the DNA TGTGCCAGCAGCCTCGACATTGCAACTAATGAAAAACTGTTTTTT. The encoded protein is CASSLDIATNEKLFF.

About this clonotype: This could be a read error, since a much larger clone is one nucleotide away. The chain links TRBV19 to TRBJ2-2; no clear D. V was trimmed by 7 bases and J by 3 bases, leaving 9 bases between them. CDR3 length equals 13 residues. Germline CDR1 and CDR2: LNHDA and SQIVND (reference sequence). The CDR3 sequence: CASIGPYTGELFF. For the CDR3, the DNA is TGTGCCAGTATCGGGCCTTACACCGGGGAGCTGTTTTTT.

The chain recombines TRBV6-5 with TRBJ1-2; D gene ambiguous. From germline, CDR1 is MNHEY and CDR2 SVGAGI. CDR3 length: 12 amino acids. Trimming shortened V by 4 bases and J by 8 bases, and 11 bases separated the two germline ends. CDR3 sequence: CASSFGLSGYTF. In DNA form, the CDR3 reads TGTGCCAGCAGTTTCGGGTTGAGCGGCTACACCTTC.

This clonotype was detected only a few times. Likely a read error: the CDR3 ends without its conserved phenylalanine or tryptophan. This chain uses TRBV13 with TRBJ2-3, with 8 bases lining up with TRBD1. V dropped 5 bases and J dropped 0; count of bases not matched to a gene: 4. The CDR3 consists of 15 residues. Germline assignment: CDR1 PRHDT and CDR2 FYEKMQ (reference sequence). The CDR3 nucleotides are TGTGCCAGCAGCACCAGGGGGCGAAGCACAGATACGCAGTATCTT. Its translation is CASSTRGRSTDTQYL.

About this clonotype itself: One end of the junction does not line up with germline, which may come from a read error. CDR3 residues: CASSLEGGRASFNEQFF. CDR3 coding DNA: TGTGCCAGCAGCTTAGAGGGCGGGAGGGCCTCCTTCAATGAGCAGTTCTTC. The chain links TRBV7-9 to TRBJ2-1; 9 bases align to TRBD2. CDR1 is SEHNR, CDR2 FQNEAQ, per germline (reference sequence). This CDR3 is built from 17 residues. Looking up the rest from reference TRBV7-9 and TRBJ2-1 gives the full variable domain: DTGVSQNPRHKITKRGQNVTFRCDPISEHNRLYWYRQTLGQGPEFLTYFQNEAQLEKSRLLSDRFSAERPKGSFSTLEIQRTEQGDSAMYLCASSLEGGRASFNEQFFGPGTRLTVL.

The genes are TRBV12-5 and TRBJ2-3, with D hard to call. V lost 7 bases to trimming and J lost 1 base, with 12 bases between them. Germline V CDR1 and CDR2: LGHNT, FRNRAP. The CDR3 has 14 amino acids. The CDR3 nucleotides are TGTGCTAGTGCCCGCCTAGAGGGCACAGATACGCAGTATTTT. This codes for CASARLEGTDTQYF.

This clonotype was picked up many times. The chain carries TRBV6-1 and TRBJ2-7; possible D gene TRBD1, 5 bases. The CDR3 contains 14 residues. Between the trimmed V and J ends, which lost 5 bases and 2 bases, there was a span of 13 bases. The germline gives CDR1 MNHNS, CDR2 SASEGT. This CDR3 reads CASSFAGPTYEQYF. In DNA, the CDR3 is TGTGCCAGCAGTTTCGCAGGGCCTACCTACGAGCAGTACTTC.

This clonotype showed up many times. The chain links TRBV25-1 to TRBJ2-5, with 8 nucleotides matching TRBD1. The CDR3 is 16 residues long. Germline lookup yields CDR1 MGHDK and CDR2 SYGVNS. After removal of 0 bases from V and 5 bases from J, the junction contained 8 bases not matched to a gene. This CDR3 reads CASSEYWATGAETQYF. In DNA, the CDR3 is TGTGCCAGCAGTGAATATTGGGCGACAGGGGCGGAGACCCAGTACTTC.

The sample holds many counts of this clonotype. The CDR3 region is CASRLDGQNTEAFF. The CDR3 DNA reads TGTGCCAGCAGACTGGACGGCCAGAACACTGAAGCTTTCTTT. This chain joins TRBV6-1 and TRBJ1-1; no clear D gene. Trimming took off 6 bases at V and 1 base at J, with 12 bases between the two ends. CDR1 and CDR2 (germline): MNHNS, SASEGT. The CDR3 runs to 14 residues.